This note documents a single T cell receptor (beta chain) sequence. This receptor's antigen is unknown. Per-nucleotide qualities are absent, and no much larger clonotype sits a single base away. This specimen belongs to a study of cytomegalovirus exposure and HLA in healthy donors listed by TCRdb under 2017. Background on the whole study: In an earlier analysis of some 550 of the donors, 250 to 350 Gb of sequence data and some 120 million unique TCR beta sequences from approximately 180 million T cells were reported. An early release covering more than 500 HLA-typed donors comprised approximately 300 gigabases of sequencing data and approximately 85 million unique TCR sequences. Of the roughly 410 genotyped donors, 80% to 90% were placed in the genetic ancestry cluster associated with self-reported Caucasian donors. The study aimed to test whether cataloging public T cell receptors could reveal signatures of past pathogen exposure. Using immunosequencing, the study profiled T cell repertoires from around 680 subjects and related those repertoires to cytomegalovirus serostatus. Besides the first cohort of more than 650 subjects, a separate validation cohort made up of about 120 different subjects was used. To predict cytomegalovirus infection status, the study combined high-throughput TCR immunosequencing, statistical association of individual TCRs with disease status, and machine learning. A later analysis re-examined previously published TCR beta repertoires from about 670 donors and added high-resolution HLA genotyping to investigate patterns of TCR occurrence. In the later analysis, no new phenotypic data were used to find candidate immune exposures; instead, reliance was placed on TCR beta sequences and their occurrence across donors. In an earlier analysis of roughly 540 of the donors, high-throughput TCR beta sequencing was used to judge whether each TCR beta V gene segment behaved as functional or pseudogenic. Alongside the repertoire data, information on donor age, sex, ethnicity and CMV serostatus was compiled. In a later genetic analysis, genome-wide SNP genotypes for about three fifths of the roughly 670 donors were used, and that subset was treated as a discovery cohort. Every repertoire in the discovery cohort had been generated on one and the same sequencing platform. Both class I and class II loci were covered by HLA typing, at four-digit resolution. Typing coverage differed by locus: A, B, C, DRB1 and DQB1 were typed in about 629-630 donors, DQA1 in about 510, DPA1 in 600 to 610, and DPB1 in 400 to 490. Four to six DR-DQ haplotypes were handled as single units for association and clustering, since linkage in the cohort was strong. Across some 400 genotyped donors of the cohort, an average of approximately 200,000 unique TCR beta nucleotide sequences per donor were sequenced, and roughly a sixth of those sequences were non-productive.

The junction carries 12 bases between V and J, which are trimmed by 1 base and 8 bases respectively. The germline V gene gives CDR1 as KGHSH and CDR2 as LQKENI. Inclusive of the bounding cysteine and phenylalanine, the CDR3 is 14 residues long. Just CDR3 DNA is preserved here, 42 bases in frame from base 1. Library preparation was by the immunoSEQ multiplex PCR assay. The multiplex PCR relied on a mix of 60 forward primers for TCR Vbeta segments and 13 reverse primers for TCR Jbeta segments. The CDR3 region of rearranged TCR beta genes was amplified from genomic DNA by a multiplex PCR assay. Amplified TCR beta libraries were sequenced as 87-base-pair reads on the Illumina HiSeq System. Per the source publication's procedure: A later analysis tallied roughly 78 million unique TCR beta chains across the 610 or so repertoires, and about 12 million of those chains were shared by two or more donors. Raw reads were error-corrected and collapsed into unique sequences by a nearest-neighbor algorithm in which closely related sequences were merged to remove PCR and sequencing errors. Alignment of CDR3 sequences to IMGT reference sequences was used to assign V, D and J gene segments. For a sequence to be retained, a match of at least six nucleotides to both a V gene segment and a J gene segment was required. Rearrangements were called productive when the CDR3 lacked stop codons and stayed in frame with V and J; all others were non-productive. CDR3 was defined by IMGT convention, running from the second conserved V-encoded cysteine to the conserved J-encoded phenylalanine. In an earlier analysis of around 570 of the donors, sequences lacking an unambiguous match to a single V gene segment were excluded. An earlier analysis of roughly 590 of the donors called V segments functional above 56.7% productive rearrangements and segregating when the between-donor standard deviation exceeded 5%. A statistical classification framework was built to diagnose cytomegalovirus status from the catalog of TCR beta chain sequences. A later analysis assigned V and J genes by comparing TCR nucleotide sequences with IMGT/GENE-DB human TR gene sequences. The TCRdist pipeline was used in a later analysis to assign CDR3 sequences and most-parsimonious VDJ recombination scenarios. In a later analysis, each TCR beta chain was defined by its CDR3 amino acid sequence together with its V-gene family, and reads without a unique V-gene family were excluded. As a way to deal with suspected cross-contamination and a sequencing artifact, a later analysis dropped 450 to 700 nucleotide sequences that were highly shared and had low generation probability. A later analysis calculated a clonal expansion index for each public chain from normalized within-repertoire ranks of inferred template counts. Generation probabilities in a later analysis came from a VDJ recombination model fitted to out-of-frame rearrangements, and those results were checked against IGoR. Hypergeometric tests were used in a later analysis to score TCR-TCR, TCR-HLA and TCR-CMV co-occurrence, with a repertoire-size bias correction applied to the TCR pairs. In a later analysis, false discovery rates were estimated by permuting HLA or CMV assignments 20 times. In a later analysis, co-occurring TCRs were grouped using DBSCAN, with TCRdist sequence similarity added in when clustering inside HLA-allele-positive subsets. Repertoires with fewer than 30,000 or more than 120,000 public chains, plus five repertoires with anomalous nucleotide sharing, were excluded from co-occurrence clustering. The clones in this table, taken by TCRdb from immuneACCESS, are in-frame only. Not every clone is retained; where verified, under half of the shortfall comes from an unresolved V gene, and the cause of the rest is unknown. Clone size and V and J calls were adopted from that table, with D and trimming inferred from the DNA. This sample has around 20,000 clones in its table, and under 90% of those were observed once. The top ten hold around a fifth of the sample.

The cohort consisted of hundreds of healthy bone marrow donors. At the time of sampling, all cohort members were nominally healthy, though unrecorded immune exposures were likely present. Of the 710 or so cohort members, about 270 had a positive CMV serostatus and about 350 had a negative one, while no CMV serostatus was recorded for the donor. A peripheral blood sample was provided by each donor, and peripheral blood mononuclear cells were used for TCR beta sequencing. The Qiagen DNeasy Blood Extraction Kit was used to extract genomic DNA from the blood cell samples. What the research found in general, with its limitations: According to the authors, the approach could potentially be generalized to other disease states and immunological phenotypes. Specific HLA alleles were associated with more than 15,000 TCR beta sequences at a false discovery rate of 0.05 in a later analysis. Most CMV-associated TCR beta chains appeared to be HLA-restricted in a later analysis, and the HLA associations seemed to be driven largely by CMV exposure. Most TCR sequences were observed very rarely across donors, whereas some public TCRs were present in many individuals. Three of the identified cytomegalovirus-associated TCR beta chains were confirmed in vitro to be specific for cytomegalovirus antigens. Because the 87-base-pair reads could not distinguish some IMGT-functional V segments, including TRBV6-2 and TRBV6-3, those segments were excluded. In an earlier analysis of 500 to 650 of the donors, most TCR beta V segments appeared in productive rearrangements about 90% or about 30% of the time, broadly matching IMGT annotations. A group of highly shared sequence variants was considered likely to be a technical artifact of the sequencing pipeline. A further reported finding was that TCR beta sequences accurately predicted the HLA-A and HLA-B alleles for most subjects in the first cohort. According to a later genetic analysis, donors in an Asian-associated ancestry cluster had fewer N-insertions in productive TCRs than the approximately 710-donor mean. Presence/absence analyses assumed roughly uniform sequencing depth across donors, an assumption that may not hold. Only TCR beta chains were sequenced in this cohort, and the absence of alpha or paired-chain data limited detectable features. The only immune exposure information available for the cohort was CMV serostatus. According to a later analysis, parvovirus B19, influenza, CMV and Epstein-Barr virus appeared linked to several top co-occurrence clusters. Because some donors lacked HLA typing at each locus, the association tests relied only on the typed subset. The classifier was reported to diagnose cytomegalovirus status with high specificity and sensitivity in both the original cohort and the validation cohort. Compared with equally common non-associated chains, HLA-associated TCR beta chains in a later analysis were more clonally expanded and had lower generation probabilities. According to a later analysis, TCR association rates differed among HLA loci, with DRB1 alleles showing the most associated TCRs and HLA-C alleles showing the fewest. Strong co-occurrence of HLA alleles, especially DR and DQ, made assigning TCR associations to individual alleles difficult. In the study, 150 to 200 TCR beta chains were listed as associated with cytomegalovirus. In a later genetic analysis, a missense DCLRE1C variant was associated with V-gene and J-gene trimming of TCR beta chains, and the association was replicated in an independent cohort. Because counts were too low, about 17 rarely observed V segments, including chromosome 9 orphons, were excluded from the earlier analysis of around 640 of the donors. Linkage disequilibrium might explain the correlated functional status among segregating V segments, but an unknown experimental factor could not be excluded.

Sequencing was performed on PBMCs. The sequence joins TRBV18 to TRBJ2-1; the D gene is perhaps TRBD2, from 6 matching bases. The TCR was taken from a human donor in good health. The CDR3 reads CASSPLGGGDEQFF. The DNA sequence follows: TGTGCCAGCTCACCACTGGGGGGTGGGGATGAGCAGTTCTTC.